Sequencing of this T cell receptor (beta chain) was carried out in a study of blood T cell repertoires in COVID-19 (dated by TCRdb to 2020 to 2022). For the study in its entirety: Samples covering the acute and convalescent phases of COVID-19 were provided by collaborators in the United States, Italy and Spain. Subjects who had been exposed to COVID-19, were actively infected with it, or had recovered from it provided the deeply sampled blood TCRbeta repertoires that made up the dataset. A de-identified subject ID, COVID-19 status, age in years and sex were almost always included in the sample metadata. HLA class I and class II types, where available, came from metadata supplied by the sample provider rather than from assay-based typing. A freely available public database, intended as a resource for researchers studying the immune response to SARS-CoV-2, is where the repertoires were released. Samples came from the ongoing ImmuneRACE study (first 160 participants) plus 1,254 subjects from 6 global collaborators. The prospective study material was composed of cDNA or gDNA derived from T cells, B-cell-depleted T cells, or PBMCs. The full study reports these points: The amount of clinical and demographic metadata varied by source and participant and was provided uncurated.

As concerns this clone: Its antigen is still unknown. Nothing much larger sits one base from this clone, and base qualities are not available.

TCRbeta CDR3 regions were amplified from genomic DNA by means of the immunoSEQ Assay, a bias-controlled multiplex PCR. Per the source publication's procedure: Nucleated cell counts per sample were estimated from amplification of reference gene primers within the assay. Sequence reads were collapsed and filtered to measure the absolute abundance of every unique TCRbeta CDR3 rearrangement. Productive Simpson clonality was computed per sample as the square root of Simpson's diversity index over productive rearrangements. This is the immuneACCESS table as TCRdb keeps it, with only in-frame sequences that have V and J called. A part of the clones is gone; compared with another copy, unresolved V genes explain less than half, and the rest is unexplained. The V and J calls and the clone size are those of that table, but D and trimming were determined from the DNA. This sample gives about 400,000 clones in total; over 85% of them show up just once. 1.5% to 2% of the sample belongs to the ten largest clones.

Measured from the cysteine to the phenylalanine, the CDR3 is 12 residues long. Only the CDR3 region is kept as DNA, spanning 36 bases read in frame from base 1. After removal of 4 bases from V and 9 bases from J, the junction retains 4 bases not matched to a gene. For CDR1 and CDR2, the germline V gene lists SGHDT and YYEEEE. Enrolling through a virtual design, the prospective study's participants ranged in age from roughly 18 to 95 years and lived across approximately 25 United States geographic areas. Cohort assignment in the prospective study relied on participant-reported clinical history from a screening survey and a study questionnaire. Recovered participants in ImmuneRACE Cohort 3 were defined as having two consecutive negative NP/OP PCR tests, clearance from a healthcare professional, or resolution of symptoms. In the prospective study, mobile phlebotomists collected whole blood, serum and a nasopharyngeal or oropharyngeal swab from each participant. Additional blood draws and questionnaires over an approximately two-month period could optionally be provided by prospective study participants. Prospective study blood samples were shipped either frozen or at room temperature before DNA extraction.

The TCR sequence derives from a woman aged 25 to 45 who had recovered from COVID-19. The chain is encoded by TRBV5-6 joined to TRBJ1-2, and 9 junction bases match TRBD1. The source material was PBMCs or T cells enriched from blood (not recorded which). The bases are TGTGCCAGCAGCCCGGGACAGGGAAGCTACACCTTC. The resulting protein is CASSPGQGSYTF. The full variable domain, with segments outside the CDR3 supplied by the reference TRBV5-6 and TRBJ1-2 proteins, appears as DAGVTQSPTHLIKTRGQQVTLRCSPKSGHDTVSWYQQALGQGPQFIFQYYEEEERQRGNFPDRFSGHQFPNYSSELNVNALLLGDSALYLCASSPGQGSYTFGSGTRLTVV.